These T cell receptor beta chains were read from a single sample in a study of blood T cells in healthy people across ages. TCRdb re-analysed the 5' RACE reads in MiXCR, keeping a single row per CDR3 protein. The sample consists of around 1.5 million distinct CDR3 sequences, roughly 60% of them appearing once. The material sequenced was blood. The receptors come from a man younger than 35 in good health. Both conserved end residues are part of each CDR3. The order of the fields is CDR3 protein, CDR3 DNA, D gene, J gene, clone size, V gene. D genes are given only for firm matches. Clone size is shown for a subset of rows, as once, few, many or a class of expanded clone.

cdr3_aa: CASSGLAGTVAYEQYF; cdr3_nt: TGTGCCAGCAGTGGACTAGCGGGGACCGTGGCCTACGAGCAGTACTTC; d_call: TRBD2; j_call: TRBJ2-7; clone_size: .; v_call: TRBV2
cdr3_aa: CASSEGTGPEQYF; cdr3_nt: TGTGCCAGCAGCGAGGGGACAGGGCCCGAGCAGTACTTC; d_call: TRBD1; j_call: TRBJ2-7; clone_size: .; v_call: TRBV5-6
cdr3_aa: CASSQVEGADAEAFF; cdr3_nt: TGCGCCAGCAGCCAAGTCGAGGGGGCGGACGCTGAAGCTTTCTTT; d_call: TRBD1; j_call: TRBJ1-1; clone_size: .; v_call: TRBV4-1
cdr3_aa: CASSLSGQGLTGELFF; cdr3_nt: TGTGCCAGCAGTCTTTCGGGACAGGGGCTCACCGGGGAGCTGTTTTTT; d_call: TRBD1; j_call: TRBJ2-2; clone_size: once; v_call: TRBV12-3/TRBV12-4
cdr3_aa: CASGLVLGSPISYEQYF; cdr3_nt: TGTGCTAGTGGTTTGGTACTGGGCAGCCCAATCTCCTACGAGCAGTACTTC; d_call: .; j_call: TRBJ2-7; clone_size: .; v_call: TRBV12-5
cdr3_aa: CASSERQEGEQFF; cdr3_nt: TGCGCCAGCAGCGAAAGACAGGAGGGTGAGCAGTTCTTC; d_call: .; j_call: TRBJ2-1; clone_size: few; v_call: TRBV5-1
cdr3_aa: CASSNSNEQFF; cdr3_nt: TGTGCCAGCAGTAACTCTAATGAGCAGTTCTTC; d_call: .; j_call: TRBJ2-1; clone_size: .; v_call: TRBV6-5
cdr3_aa: CAISGLLVGGTEAFF; cdr3_nt: TGTGCCATCAGTGGACTCTTGGTAGGTGGGACTGAAGCTTTCTTT; d_call: .; j_call: TRBJ1-1; clone_size: .; v_call: TRBV10-3
cdr3_aa: CASSPKISGTNTYNEQFF; cdr3_nt: TGCGCCAGCAGCCCTAAGATTAGCGGGACAAATACCTACAATGAGCAGTTCTTC; d_call: TRBD2; j_call: TRBJ2-1; clone_size: .; v_call: TRBV4-3
cdr3_aa: CASSSLAGAFETQYF; cdr3_nt: TGTGCCAGCAGTTCACTAGCGGGGGCATTTGAGACCCAGTACTTC; d_call: TRBD2; j_call: TRBJ2-5; clone_size: .; v_call: TRBV28
cdr3_aa: CASSQALRGDEQFF; cdr3_nt: TGTGCCAGCAGCCAAGCGCTTCGGGGGGATGAGCAGTTCTTC; d_call: TRBD2; j_call: TRBJ2-1; clone_size: once; v_call: TRBV3-1
cdr3_aa: CSASQGQGASYF; cdr3_nt: TGCAGTGCTAGCCAAGGACAGGGGGCGTCGTACTTC; d_call: TRBD1; j_call: TRBJ2-5; clone_size: .; v_call: TRBV20-1
cdr3_aa: CASSSAGGENNEQFF; cdr3_nt: TGTGCCAGCAGTTCCGCCGGGGGGGAAAACAATGAGCAGTTCTTC; d_call: TRBD2; j_call: TRBJ2-1; clone_size: .; v_call: TRBV6-2/TRBV6-3
cdr3_aa: CASTAGTGSYGYTF; cdr3_nt: TGTGCCAGCACTGCCGGGACAGGAAGCTATGGCTACACCTTC; d_call: TRBD1; j_call: TRBJ1-2; clone_size: .; v_call: TRBV12-3/TRBV12-4
cdr3_aa: CASRSKLASQETQYF; cdr3_nt: TGCGCCAGCAGATCGAAGCTAGCGTCTCAAGAGACCCAGTACTTC; d_call: .; j_call: TRBJ2-5; clone_size: .; v_call: TRBV5-1
cdr3_aa: CASNKGQGTYEQYF; cdr3_nt: TGTGCCAGCAACAAAGGACAGGGAACCTACGAGCAGTACTTC; d_call: TRBD1; j_call: TRBJ2-7; clone_size: few; v_call: TRBV3-1
cdr3_aa: CSASRAGGSYEQYF; cdr3_nt: TGCAGTGCTAGTCGGGCAGGGGGCTCCTACGAGCAGTACTTC; d_call: TRBD1; j_call: TRBJ2-7; clone_size: .; v_call: TRBV20-1
cdr3_aa: CASSQAGEVGSGYTF; cdr3_nt: TGTGCCAGCAGCCAAGCTGGGGAGGTCGGGAGTGGCTACACCTTC; d_call: .; j_call: TRBJ1-2; clone_size: once; v_call: TRBV3-1
cdr3_aa: CASSLRSEGTSGPEDTQYF; cdr3_nt: TGTGCCAGCAGCTTAAGGTCCGAAGGGACTAGCGGCCCGGAGGATACGCAGTATTTT; d_call: TRBD2; j_call: TRBJ2-3; clone_size: .; v_call: TRBV7-8
cdr3_aa: CSVWDRLQETQYF; cdr3_nt: TGCAGCGTCTGGGACAGGTTACAAGAGACCCAGTACTTC; d_call: TRBD1; j_call: TRBJ2-5; clone_size: .; v_call: TRBV29-1
cdr3_aa: CASSPKTEVVAEAFF; cdr3_nt: TGTGCCAGCAGCCCCAAGACAGAGGTAGTGGCTGAAGCTTTCTTT; d_call: .; j_call: TRBJ1-1; clone_size: once; v_call: TRBV7-9
cdr3_aa: CASSFGTVSLDTQYF; cdr3_nt: TGTGCCAGCAGCTTTGGGACAGTGTCGTTAGATACGCAGTATTTT; d_call: TRBD1; j_call: TRBJ2-3; clone_size: once; v_call: TRBV11-1
cdr3_aa: CSVARSRGPRTDTQYF; cdr3_nt: TGCAGCGTTGCTCGCAGTCGGGGGCCACGAACAGATACGCAGTATTTT; d_call: .; j_call: TRBJ2-3; clone_size: few; v_call: TRBV29-1
cdr3_aa: CASSQEGPWGGYSEQYF; cdr3_nt: TGCGCCAGCAGCCAAGAGGGGCCTTGGGGGGGGTATAGCGAGCAGTACTTC; d_call: TRBD2; j_call: TRBJ2-7; clone_size: .; v_call: TRBV4-3
cdr3_aa: CASSQNRGRFDLYYDEQYF; cdr3_nt: TGCGCCAGCAGCCAAAACAGGGGGAGGTTTGACCTCTACTACGACGAGCAGTACTTC; d_call: TRBD1; j_call: TRBJ2-7; clone_size: few; v_call: TRBV4-1
cdr3_aa: CASSQGDWNTEAFF; cdr3_nt: TGTGCCAGCAGCCAAGGAGATTGGAACACTGAAGCTTTCTTT; d_call: .; j_call: TRBJ1-1; clone_size: few; v_call: TRBV3-1
cdr3_aa: CASSEFGETQYF; cdr3_nt: TGTGCCAGCAGTGAGTTCGGGGAGACCCAGTACTTC; d_call: .; j_call: TRBJ2-5; clone_size: few; v_call: TRBV2
cdr3_aa: CASSQEPWAAQYF; cdr3_nt: TGCGCCAGCAGCCAAGAACCTTGGGCGGCCCAGTACTTC; d_call: .; j_call: TRBJ2-5; clone_size: .; v_call: TRBV4-3
cdr3_aa: CASSQGHPSTDTQYF; cdr3_nt: TGCGCCAGCAGCCAAGGACACCCTAGCACAGATACGCAGTATTTT; d_call: .; j_call: TRBJ2-3; clone_size: .; v_call: TRBV4-3
cdr3_aa: CASSPNRRVGILRNTEAFF; cdr3_nt: TGTGCCAGCAGTCCCAATCGGCGGGTAGGGATATTAAGAAACACTGAAGCTTTCTTT; d_call: .; j_call: TRBJ1-1; clone_size: .; v_call: TRBV12-3/TRBV12-4
cdr3_aa: CASSQRDRLYEQYF; cdr3_nt: TGTGCCAGCAGCCAGCGGGACAGGCTCTACGAGCAGTACTTC; d_call: .; j_call: TRBJ2-7; clone_size: few; v_call: TRBV7-9
cdr3_aa: CASSRTGVNNEQFF; cdr3_nt: TGTGCCAGCAGCAGAACAGGGGTCAACAATGAGCAGTTCTTC; d_call: TRBD1; j_call: TRBJ2-1; clone_size: .; v_call: TRBV12-3/TRBV12-4
cdr3_aa: CSVEVSGRWGQPQHF; cdr3_nt: TGCAGCGTTGAGGTGTCAGGGAGGTGGGGACAGCCCCAGCATTTT; d_call: .; j_call: TRBJ1-5; clone_size: .; v_call: TRBV29-1